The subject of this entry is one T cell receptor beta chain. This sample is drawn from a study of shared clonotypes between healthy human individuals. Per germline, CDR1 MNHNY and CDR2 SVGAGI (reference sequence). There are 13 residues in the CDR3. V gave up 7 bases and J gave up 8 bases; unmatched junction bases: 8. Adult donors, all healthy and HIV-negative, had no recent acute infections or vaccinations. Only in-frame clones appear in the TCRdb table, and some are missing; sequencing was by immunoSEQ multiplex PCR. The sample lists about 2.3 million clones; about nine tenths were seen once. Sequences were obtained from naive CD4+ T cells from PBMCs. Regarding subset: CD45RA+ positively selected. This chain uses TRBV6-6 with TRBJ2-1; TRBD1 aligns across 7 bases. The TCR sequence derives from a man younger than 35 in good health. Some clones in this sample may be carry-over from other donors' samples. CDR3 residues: CASNIDRVHEQFF. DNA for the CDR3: TGTGCCAGCAACATTGACAGGGTTCATGAGCAGTTCTTC.